Presented here are 27 T cell receptor beta chains from one specimen sequenced in a study of T cells in Graves' hyperthyroidism and ophthalmopathy. Researchers took RNA transcripts and amplified the TCR beta CDR3 regions from them. When the TCR CDR3 underwent first-round RT-PCR, the HTBI primer set was used. Via MiXCR, TCRdb re-called the multiplex PCR reads, giving one row per CDR3 protein. The sample carries roughly 580,000 distinct CDR3 sequences, approximately 44% recorded once. Sequenced input: peripheral blood or thyroid tissue (not recorded which). These receptors were obtained from a woman under 30 with Graves' hyperthyroidism.

The chain links TRBV10-3 to TRBJ2-7; possibly TRBD1 for D (7 bases). The V gene's germline CDR1 is ENHRY and CDR2 SYGVKD. The V gene lost 4 bases and the J gene lost 5 bases, with 15 bases spanning the gap. There are 14 residues in the CDR3. The CDR3 nucleotides read TGTGCCATCAGTGCCAGCAGCAGGGGGGACGAGCAGTACTTC. Translation gives CAISASSRGDEQYF.

This clonotype showed up many times. The chain has TRBV24-1 and TRBJ1-5; TRBD1 is a possible D gene (6 bases). Germline CDR1 is KGHDR and CDR2 is SFDVKD. Trimming removed 7 bases from V and 2 bases from J, with 14 bases in between. This CDR3 region has 15 residues. The CDR3 DNA reads as TGTGCCACCAGCAACGAGGGGGTTGGCAATCAGCCCCAGCATTTT. It yields the protein CATSNEGVGNQPQHF.

The chain joins TRBV6-5 to TRBJ1-2, with 10 bases identical to TRBD1. Germline CDR1 reads MNHEY; CDR2 reads SVGAGI. Unmatched junction bases numbered 4, after V lost 2 bases and J lost 4 bases. The CDR3 has 15 residues. The CDR3 DNA reads TGTGCCAGCAGTTACGCGACAGGGGGCGGCTATGGCTACACCTTC. Translated, it gives CASSYATGGGYGYTF.

This clonotype was recorded at least ten times. The chain has TRBV2 and TRBJ1-1, with D unresolved. The CDR3 runs 11 residues. CDR1 and CDR2 from the germline V gene are SNHLY and FYNNEI. With 2 bases removed from V and 8 bases from J, the gap between germline ends came to 6 bases. CDR3 in amino acids: CASSEPGEAFF. The CDR3 region has the DNA TGTGCCAGCAGTGAACCTGGGGAAGCTTTCTTT.

The chain employs TRBV19 and TRBJ1-2; possibly TRBD1 for D (5 bases). Germline CDR1 reads LNHDA; CDR2 reads SQIVND (reference sequence). Trimming cost V 9 bases and J 5 bases, with 16 bases left between them. The CDR3 has 13 residues. CDR3 DNA sequence: TGTGCCAGCAGGTTCCAGGGAGTTTATGGCTACACCTTC. Translation: CASRFQGVYGYTF. Filled out from reference TRBV19 and TRBJ1-2, the complete variable domain reads DGGITQSPKYLFRKEGQNVTLSCEQNLNHDAMYWYRQDPGQGLRLIYYSQIVNDFQKGDIAEGYSVSREKKESFPLTVTSAQKNPTAFYLCASRFQGVYGYTFGSGTRLTVV.

A few counts support this clonotype. The V and J genes are TRBV29-1 and TRBJ1-1; weak D call: TRBD1 (5 bases). The CDR3 consists of 15 residues. V lost 2 bases and J 5 bases, leaving 18 bases between the germline ends. The germline V gene encodes CDR1 SQVTM and CDR2 ANQGSEA. CDR3 DNA: TGCAGCGTTGAATATCCTGGAGGGGTTCGAACTGAAGCTTTCTTT. Translation: CSVEYPGGVRTEAFF. The variable domain in full, with the rest retrieved from reference TRBV29-1 and TRBJ1-1, is SAVISQKPSRDICQRGTSLTIQCQVDSQVTMMFWYRQQPGQSLTLIATANQGSEATYESGFVIDKFPISRPNLTFSTLTVSNMSPEDSSIYLCSVEYPGGVRTEAFFGQGTRLTVV.

The V call is TRBV11-1, the J call TRBJ1-3; D gene ambiguous. Germline loops: CDR1 SGHAT, CDR2 FQDESV (reference sequence). This CDR3 contains 14 residues. The V and J ends lost 5 bases and 3 bases respectively, with 11 bases between them. CDR3 sequence reads: CASSQAADGNTIYF. The CDR3 coding sequence is TGTGCCAGCAGCCAAGCTGCGGATGGAAACACCATATATTTT.

This clonotype was found a few times. V gene TRBV5-5 combines with J gene TRBJ1-2; 7 bases agree with TRBD1. The CDR3 consists of 14 residues. V was pared by 4 bases and J by 2 bases, with 5 bases of the junction left unmatched. Germline-derived CDR1 and CDR2 are SGHKS and YYEKEE (reference sequence). The CDR3 DNA reads TGTGCCAGCAGCCGGGACAGAGAAAACTATGGCTACACCTTC. It is translated as CASSRDRENYGYTF.

This clonotype was seen repeatedly, ten times or more. V and J are TRBV10-3 and TRBJ2-6; no clear D gene. CDR1 and CDR2 (germline): ENHRY, SYGVKD. V was trimmed by 6 bases and J by 4 bases, leaving 7 bases between them. The CDR3 has 13 amino acids. This chain's CDR3 is CAIRALGANVLTF. For the CDR3, the DNA is TGTGCCATCAGGGCCTTGGGGGCCAACGTCCTGACTTTC.

On this clonotype: This may be a read error, as it is one base from a much larger clone. V is TRBV5-4 and J is TRBJ1-2; D call uncertain. This CDR3 contains 16 residues. CDR1 SGHNT and CDR2 YYREEE come from the germline V gene (reference sequence). V dropped 1 base and J dropped 2 bases, with 15 bases sitting between them. CDR3 in DNA: TGTGCCAGCAGCTTGTCGTCCGTGGTTAGAAACTATGGCTACACCTTC. It translates to CASSLSSVVRNYGYTF.

This clonotype was counted many times. This sequence joins TRBV29-1 and TRBJ1-1, with D perhaps TRBD1 (6 bases). There are 13 residues in the CDR3. V lost 4 bases to trimming and J lost 4 bases, with 13 bases between them. CDR1 and CDR2 (germline): SQVTM, ANQGSEA. The CDR3 region is CSVVGLGGTEAFF. The CDR3 DNA follows: TGCAGCGTTGTAGGGTTAGGGGGCACTGAAGCTTTCTTT. Together with reference TRBV29-1 and TRBJ1-1, the CDR3 gives the full variable domain: SAVISQKPSRDICQRGTSLTIQCQVDSQVTMMFWYRQQPGQSLTLIATANQGSEATYESGFVIDKFPISRPNLTFSTLTVSNMSPEDSSIYLCSVVGLGGTEAFFGQGTRLTVV.

Details on this clonotype: At one end, the junction sequence differs from germline, possibly due to a read error. The chain couples TRBV10-3 to TRBJ2-5; D gene unclear. CDR3 length: 14 amino acids. CDR1 and CDR2 from the germline V gene are ENHRY and SYGVKD. The DNA for the CDR3 is TGTGCCAGCAGTGAAAACGTTGAGATAGAGACCCAGTACTTC. This gives the protein CASSENVEIETQYF.

This clonotype was observed a few times. J is TRBJ2-2 and V is TRBV24-1, with 7 bases identical to TRBD2. CDR1 and CDR2 (germline): KGHDR, SFDVKD. The CDR3 is 17 residues long. After removal of 1 base from V and 5 bases from J, the junction contained 9 bases not matched to a gene. The CDR3 sequence is CATSDFGRGGHTGELFF. The CDR3 nucleotides are TGTGCCACCAGTGATTTTGGGAGGGGAGGCCATACCGGGGAGCTGTTTTTT.

The chain is built from TRBV10-3 and TRBJ1-1; D unresolved. Germline CDR1 reads ENHRY; CDR2 reads SYGVKD. This CDR3 spans 12 amino acids. Trimming shortened V by 10 bases and J by 7 bases, and 16 bases separated the two germline ends. As DNA, the CDR3 is TGTGCCACCTGGGAGGCACCTTATGAAGCTTTCTTT. Translating gives CATWEAPYEAFF.

The chain combines TRBV24-1 with TRBJ2-7, with 7 positions matching TRBD1. V gave up 3 bases and J gave up 1 base; unmatched junction bases: 2. The CDR3 runs 14 residues. Germline V lookup: CDR1 KGHDR, CDR2 SFDVKD. CDR3: CATSDHRGSYEQYF. The CDR3, as DNA: TGTGCCACCAGTGATCACAGGGGTTCCTACGAGCAGTACTTC.

This clonotype was recorded a few times. The V gene is TRBV24-1, the J gene TRBJ1-5; TRBD1 matches at 8 bases. Germline assignment: CDR1 KGHDR and CDR2 SFDVKD. CDR3 length: 18 amino acids. V lost 2 bases and J lost 7; bases outside the gene matches: 15. The CDR3 DNA follows: TGTGCCACCAGTGATTCCCCAAGCGCGACAGGGGTTGGACAGCCCCAGCATTTT. This sequence encodes CATSDSPSATGVGQPQHF.

This clonotype has a count of ten or more. The chain joins TRBV29-1 to TRBJ1-1; D not resolved. The germline V and J ends were trimmed by 4 bases and 0 bases, with 9 bases remaining between them. The length of the CDR3 is 13 residues. In germline, CDR1 is SQVTM, CDR2 ANQGSEA. The CDR3 loop reads CSVGVGMNTEAFF. The DNA of the CDR3 is TGCAGCGTTGGGGTGGGAATGAACACTGAAGCTTTCTTT.

The gene calls are TRBV7-9 and TRBJ1-6, with D perhaps TRBD1 (5 bases). The V end was cut by 9 bases, the J end by 7 bases, with 13 bases between. CDR3 size: 13 residues. Germline V gene sequence: CDR1 SEHNR, CDR2 FQNEAQ (reference sequence). The CDR3 DNA reads as TGTGCCAGTAGTATGGGGCGGAATTCACCCCTCCACTTT. It yields the protein CASSMGRNSPLHF.

This clonotype has only one observation. Given a much more abundant clone one base away, this may be a read error. V gene TRBV7-9 combines with J gene TRBJ2-5, with 10 nucleotides matching TRBD1. Judging by the DNA end, TRBJ2-7 fits better; the J call may be wrong. The CDR3 sequence is 15 residues long. The V gene's germline CDR1 is SEHNR and CDR2 FQNEAQ (reference sequence). CDR3 residues: CASSQRGQGIDEQYF. The DNA of the CDR3 is TGTGCCAGCAGCCAACGGGGACAGGGGATCGACGAGCAGTACTTC.

V usage is TRBV19 and J usage is TRBJ1-6, with TRBD1 matching 8 bases. Germline CDR1 LNHDA, CDR2 SQIVND (reference sequence). This CDR3 has 14 amino acids. The J segment lost 7 bases and the V segment lost 9 bases, leaving 8 bases of the junction unmatched. The CDR3 DNA sequence: TGTGCCAGCACCCAACAGGGGGGGAATTCACCCCTCCACTTT. Its protein product is CASTQQGGNSPLHF.

At least ten counts were recorded for this clonotype. The genes are TRBV7-2 and TRBJ2-5, with 8 bases identical to TRBD2. CDR1 and CDR2 (germline): SGHTA, FQGNSA. The CDR3 contains 14 residues. With V trimmed by 9 bases and J by 5 bases, 11 bases remained unmatched. The CDR3 DNA sequence: TGTGCCAGTAGCAGAAGCGGGAGCGGGGAGACCCAGTACTTC. This gives the protein CASSRSGSGETQYF.

This sequence joins TRBV12-3 or TRBV12-4 and TRBJ2-5; D is possibly TRBD1 (8 bases). With 3 bases removed from V and 3 bases from J, the gap between germline ends came to 14 bases. The CDR3 has 15 amino acids. CDR3 loop: CASSLRQGREETQYF. The CDR3 nucleotides read TGTGCCAGCAGTTTGAGACAGGGGAGGGAAGAGACCCAGTACTTC.

As concerns this clonotype: Since a much larger clone is just one base distant, this may be a read error. The V gene is TRBV24-1, the J gene TRBJ1-1; tentatively, D is TRBD1 (6 bases). The CDR3 has 14 amino acids. Germline V gene lookup returns CDR1 KGHDR and CDR2 SFDVKD. The CDR3 loop reads CATKDGGPNTEALF. CDR3 DNA sequence: TGTGCCACCAAAGACGGGGGCCCGAACACTGAAGCTCTCTTT.

The gene calls are TRBV29-1 and TRBJ2-7; the D gene could be TRBD1 or TRBD2 (7 bases each). Trimming took 2 bases from V and 0 from J, leaving 14 bases between them. The CDR3 sequence is 15 residues long. Germline V gene lookup returns CDR1 SQVTM and CDR2 ANQGSEA. CDR3 amino acids: CSVELPGGASYEQYF. The CDR3 region has the DNA TGCAGCGTTGAACTCCCAGGGGGGGCCTCCTACGAGCAGTACTTC.

This chain links TRBV2 with TRBJ1-1, with a tentative D call TRBD1 (5 bases). CDR1 and CDR2 (germline): SNHLY, FYNNEI. This CDR3 has 18 amino acids. V lost 3 bases and J 3 bases, leaving 23 bases between the germline ends. The CDR3 nucleotides read TGTGCCAGCAGTGACGAGGAGGAGGGAAGGGGATGGGACACTGAAGCTTTCTTT. This translates into CASSDEEEGRGWDTEAFF.

The chain couples TRBV25-1 to TRBJ2-7, with 9 bases matching TRBD1. In germline, CDR1 is MGHDK, CDR2 SYGVNS. The length of the CDR3 is 15 residues. V lost 4 bases to trimming and J lost 2 bases; unmatched junction nucleotides: 6. CDR3: CASSARDREPYEQYF. Here the CDR3 DNA reads TGTGCCAGCAGTGCTAGGGACAGGGAACCCTACGAGCAGTACTTC.

As for this clonotype: A much bigger clone sits one base away, suggesting this may be a read error. This chain connects TRBV7-2 to TRBJ2-5, with D maybe TRBD2 (6 bases). The ends were cut back, 1 base at V and 5 bases at J, with 11 bases in the middle. From germline, CDR1 is SGHTA and CDR2 FQGNSA. The CDR3 totals 14 residues. CDR3 sequence reads: CASSLELGGETQYF. The CDR3 nucleotides are TGTGCCAGCAGCTTAGAACTTGGGGGGGAGACCCAGTACTTC.